The present T cell receptor beta chain was sequenced within a study of blood T cell repertoires in COVID-19 (dated by TCRdb to the early 2020s). For the wider study: Samples covering the acute and convalescent phases of COVID-19 were provided by collaborators in the United States, Italy and Spain. The material from the prospective study consisted of cDNA or gDNA derived from T cells, B-cell-depleted T cells, or PBMCs. The dataset comprised deeply sampled blood TCRbeta repertoires from subjects exposed to, actively infected with, or recovered from COVID-19. The repertoires were released in a freely available public database meant as a resource for research on the immune response to SARS-CoV-2. Samples came from the ongoing ImmuneRACE study (first 160 participants) plus 1,254 subjects from 6 global collaborators. Nearly every sample came with metadata listing a de-identified subject ID, COVID-19 status, age in years and sex. Where available, HLA class I and class II types were taken from metadata supplied by the sample provider and were not determined by assay-based typing. The paper as a whole reports these results and caveats: Clinical and demographic metadata were provided uncurated, with the amount varying by source and participant.

Collaborating institutions collected whole blood in K2EDTA tubes following their own protocols. For TCRbeta analysis, collaborator samples were shipped as frozen whole blood, as isolated PBMCs, or as DNA extracted from either sample type. According to the germline V gene, CDR1 reads KGHSH and CDR2 reads LQKENI. Ends trimmed: V by 5 bases, J by 2 bases; bases unmatched to a gene: 5. Its CDR3 holds 14 amino acids, cysteine through phenylalanine. The retained sequence is limited to the CDR3, 42 bases, with the frame set at the first base. In the case of this clone: No cognate antigen has been identified for it. Base qualities are not recorded, but no much larger clone differs from it by a single base.

The immunoSEQ Assay, a bias-controlled multiplex PCR, was used to amplify TCRbeta CDR3 regions from genomic DNA. As for the original processing: The number of nucleated cells in each sample was estimated by amplification of reference gene primers within the assay. To quantify the absolute abundance of each unique TCRbeta CDR3 rearrangement, sequence reads were collapsed and filtered. For each sample, productive Simpson clonality was calculated by taking the square root of Simpson's diversity index across productive rearrangements. Entries here come from immuneACCESS through TCRdb and include only in-frame sequences with V and J called. Some clones fail to appear in such tables; in the studies checked, an unresolved V gene covers under half of the shortfall, and the cause of the remainder is unknown. The V and J calls and clone size come from that table; D and trimming were worked out from the DNA. In all, the sample holds roughly 34,000 clones, and roughly 90% of those were seen once. The top ten hold 35% to 50% of the sample.

Specimen: peripheral blood. The source is a man aged 60 to 69 with active or convalescent COVID-19. This chain joins TRBV18 to TRBJ2-5, with 7 junctional bases fitting TRBD2. The CDR3 protein is CASSTAGVQETQYF. The sequenced DNA: TGTGCCAGCTCAACGGCGGGGGTTCAAGAGACCCAGTACTTC.